This T cell receptor (beta chain) was recorded in a study of OX40 agonist ivuxolimab in advanced cancers. Some background on the complete study: Ivuxolimab, which targeted the costimulatory receptor OX40 (CD134), was an agonistic, fully human IgG2 monoclonal antibody. Among the 50 to 55 dose-escalation patients, 19 had hepatocellular carcinoma, about 15 melanoma, 9 renal cell carcinoma and 9 head and neck cancer. Prior anti-PD-1, anti-PD-L1 or anti-CTLA-4 therapy was permitted, and about two fifths of dose-escalation patients had received checkpoint inhibitors. Intravenous ivuxolimab was administered to patients every 2 weeks at six dose levels: 0.01, 0.1, 0.3, 1.5, 3 and 10 mg/kg. The paper describes the monotherapy dose-escalation part (N ≈ 49 patients) of the phase I trial of ivuxolimab. Peripheral TCRbeta sequencing was intended to test whether TCR sequence diversity was altered and clonal T-cell expansion was caused by ivuxolimab. In the dose-escalation cohort, 82.7% of patients were male, and the mean age was around 65 years with a range of about 20 to 79. Partial responses occurred in three dose-escalation patients, of whom one had hepatocellular carcinoma and two had cutaneous melanoma.

Genomic DNA was isolated from the sorted cells so that the TCRbeta CDR3 region could be sequenced. The immunoSEQ Assay was used to sequence the TCRbeta CDR3 regions. TCRdb obtained this table from immuneACCESS and retained in-frame rearrangements with V and J assigned. These tables miss some clones; where compared with another copy, unresolved V genes account for less than half of the shortfall, and the remainder is unexplained. A total of around 67,000 clones appear in this sample, 70% to 90% of them only once. The ten largest clones capture 1.3% of the sample. The full study reports these points: Low levels of normalized T-cell clonal expansion were also shown by some nonresponding patients. Clonal expansion of both CD4+ and CD8+ blood T cells was observed from baseline to week 6 at doses 0.1 to 3.0 mg/kg. After ivuxolimab, more expanded clones were found on average in CD8+ T cells than in CD4+ T cells. Antigen specificity was not determined for the clonally expanded peripheral T cells. In the 0.1-3.0 mg/kg groups, partial responders were among the patients with the lowest normalized peripheral clonal expansion, particularly in CD8+ T cells.

Patients with a history of autoimmune disease or receiving systemic immunosuppression were excluded from the trial. In every dose cohort, peripheral blood was drawn for TCR sequencing at baseline, cycle 4 day 1, and cycle 7 day 1. The samples were taken from a phase I, first-in-human, multicenter, open-label dose-escalation trial of ivuxolimab. The trial enrolled adults with locally advanced or metastatic head and neck squamous cell, hepatocellular, melanoma or renal cell carcinoma. Before TCR sequencing, CD4+ T cells and CD8+ T cells from peripheral blood were sorted into separate populations. On this clone itself: Its specific antigen is unknown. Base-call qualities are not available, and no considerably larger clone is one nucleotide away.

Via the germline V gene, CDR1 is MNHNS and CDR2 SASEGT. The CDR3 spans 15 residues, from the cysteine through the phenylalanine. Only CDR3 DNA is held: 45 bases, read in frame from base 1. Between the V and J ends, shortened by 2 bases and 4 bases respectively, the junction contains 14 bases. The clonotype comes from an adult with an advanced solid tumor such as melanoma, head and neck, liver or kidney cancer. Recombination connected TRBV6-1 to TRBJ1-1, and the D gene may be TRBD1, 5 bases matching. Sequencing used CD4+ or CD8+ T cells sorted from blood, obtained in a trial of the OX40 agonist ivuxolimab. The CDR3 has the sequence CASSERGRLGTEAFF. The nucleotides are TGTGCCAGCAGTGAACGGGGGAGGTTGGGCACTGAAGCTTTCTTT.